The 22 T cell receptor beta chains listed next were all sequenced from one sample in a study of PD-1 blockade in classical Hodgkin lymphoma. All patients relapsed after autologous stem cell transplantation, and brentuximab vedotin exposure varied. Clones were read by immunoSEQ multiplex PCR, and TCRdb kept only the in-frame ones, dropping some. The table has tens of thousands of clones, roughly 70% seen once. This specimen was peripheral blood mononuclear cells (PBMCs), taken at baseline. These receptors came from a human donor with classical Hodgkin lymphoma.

CDR3 bases: TGTGCCAGCAGCTTAGTTGGAGGGAGCTCCTACAATGAGCAGTTCTTC. It is translated as CASSLVGGSSYNEQFF. The rearrangement joins TRBV7-2 to TRBJ2-1; a possible D gene is TRBD2 (6 bases). Trimming shortened V by 1 base and J by 0 bases, and 10 bases separated the two germline ends. The CDR3 is made up of 16 amino acids. Germline-derived CDR1 and CDR2 are SGHTA and FQGNSA.

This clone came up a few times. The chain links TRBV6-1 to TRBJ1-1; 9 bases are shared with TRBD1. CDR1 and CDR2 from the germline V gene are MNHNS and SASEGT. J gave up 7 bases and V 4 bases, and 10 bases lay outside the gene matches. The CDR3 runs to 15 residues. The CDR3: CASSVLQGAGGEAFF. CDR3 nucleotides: TGTGCCAGCAGTGTGTTACAGGGGGCGGGCGGTGAAGCTTTCTTT.

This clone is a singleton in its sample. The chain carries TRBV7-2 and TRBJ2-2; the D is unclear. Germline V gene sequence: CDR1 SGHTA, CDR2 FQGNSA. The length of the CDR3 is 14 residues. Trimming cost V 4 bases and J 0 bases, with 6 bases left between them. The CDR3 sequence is CASSSHANTGELFF. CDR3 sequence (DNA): TGTGCCAGCAGCTCTCACGCGAACACCGGGGAGCTGTTTTTT. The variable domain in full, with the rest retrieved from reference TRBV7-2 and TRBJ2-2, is GAGVSQSPSNKVTEKGKDVELRCDPISGHTALYWYRQSLGQGLEFLIYFQGNSAPDKSGLPSDRFSAERTGGSVSTLTIQRTQQEDSAVYLCASSSHANTGELFFGEGSRLTVL.

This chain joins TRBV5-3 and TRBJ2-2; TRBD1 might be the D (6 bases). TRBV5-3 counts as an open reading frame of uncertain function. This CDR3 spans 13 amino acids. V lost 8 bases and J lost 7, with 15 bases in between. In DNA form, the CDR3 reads TGTGCCAGCAGCGTCACAGGGATCGGGGAGCTGTTTTTT. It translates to CASSVTGIGELFF.

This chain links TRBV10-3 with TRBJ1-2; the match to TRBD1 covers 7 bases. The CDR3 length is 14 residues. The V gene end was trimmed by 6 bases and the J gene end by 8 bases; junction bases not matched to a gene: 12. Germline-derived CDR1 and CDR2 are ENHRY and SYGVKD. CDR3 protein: CAIRPDRLLGGYTF. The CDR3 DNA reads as TGTGCCATCAGGCCGGACAGGCTTTTGGGGGGCTACACCTTC.

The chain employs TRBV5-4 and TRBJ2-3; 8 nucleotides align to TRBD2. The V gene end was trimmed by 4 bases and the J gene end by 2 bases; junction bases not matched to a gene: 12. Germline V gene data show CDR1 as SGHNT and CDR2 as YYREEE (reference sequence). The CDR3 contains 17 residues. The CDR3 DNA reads TGTGCCAGCAGCCCCGGGGGGGGGAGCGGGAACACAGATACGCAGTATTTT. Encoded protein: CASSPGGGSGNTDTQYF. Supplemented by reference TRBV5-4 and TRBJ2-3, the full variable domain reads ETGVTQSPTHLIKTRGQQVTLRCSSQSGHNTVSWYQQALGQGPQFIFQYYREEENGRGNFPPRFSGLQFPNYSSELNVNALELDDSALYLCASSPGGGSGNTDTQYFGPGTRLTVL.

DNA of the CDR3: TGTGCCAGCAGCTTAGATAGGACTAAGAATGAGCAGTTCTTC. Translated, it gives CASSLDRTKNEQFF. The gene calls are TRBV7-8 and TRBJ2-1, with D possibly being TRBD2 (6 bases). The V end was cut by 1 base, the J end by 7 bases, with 11 bases between. The length of the CDR3 is 14 residues. Germline assignment: CDR1 SGHVS and CDR2 FQNEAQ. Drawing the rest from reference TRBV7-8 and TRBJ2-1, the complete variable domain is GAGVSQSPRYKVAKRGQDVALRCDPISGHVSLFWYQQALGQGPEFLTYFQNEAQLDKSGLPSDRFFAERPEGSVSTLKIQRTQQEDSAVYLCASSLDRTKNEQFFGPGTRLTVL.

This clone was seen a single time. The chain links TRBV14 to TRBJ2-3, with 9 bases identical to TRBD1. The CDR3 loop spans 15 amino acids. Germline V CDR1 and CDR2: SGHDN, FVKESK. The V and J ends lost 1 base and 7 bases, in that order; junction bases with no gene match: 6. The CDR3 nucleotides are TGTGCCAGCAGCCAAGGGGGACAGGGATCGAATACGCAGTATTTT. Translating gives CASSQGGQGSNTQYF.

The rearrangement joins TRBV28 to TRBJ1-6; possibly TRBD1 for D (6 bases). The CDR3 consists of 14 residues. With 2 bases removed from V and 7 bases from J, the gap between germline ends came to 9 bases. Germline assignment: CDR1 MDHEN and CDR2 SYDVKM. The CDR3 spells CASSLAGENSPLHF. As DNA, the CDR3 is TGTGCCAGCAGTTTAGCAGGGGAGAATTCACCCCTCCACTTT.

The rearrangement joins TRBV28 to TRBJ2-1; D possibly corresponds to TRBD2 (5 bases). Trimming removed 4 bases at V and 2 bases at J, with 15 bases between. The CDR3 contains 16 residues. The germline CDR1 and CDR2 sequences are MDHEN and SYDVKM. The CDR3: CASSSYSVHAYNEQFF. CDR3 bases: TGTGCCAGCAGTTCCTATAGCGTTCATGCCTACAATGAGCAGTTCTTC.

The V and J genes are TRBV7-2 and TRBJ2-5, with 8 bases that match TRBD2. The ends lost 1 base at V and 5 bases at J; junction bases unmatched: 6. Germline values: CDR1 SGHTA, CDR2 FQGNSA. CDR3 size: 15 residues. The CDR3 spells CASSLGLAGRETQYF. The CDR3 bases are TGTGCCAGCAGCTTAGGGTTAGCGGGGAGGGAGACCCAGTACTTC.

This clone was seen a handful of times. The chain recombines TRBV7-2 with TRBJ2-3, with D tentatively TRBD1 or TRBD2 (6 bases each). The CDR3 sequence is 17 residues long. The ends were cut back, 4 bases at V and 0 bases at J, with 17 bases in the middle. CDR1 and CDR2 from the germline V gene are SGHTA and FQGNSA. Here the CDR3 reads CASSSRRGLVSTDTQYF. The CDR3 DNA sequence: TGTGCCAGCAGCTCGCGCCGGGGGCTTGTAAGCACAGATACGCAGTATTTT. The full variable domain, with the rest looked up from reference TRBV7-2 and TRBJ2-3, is GAGVSQSPSNKVTEKGKDVELRCDPISGHTALYWYRQSLGQGLEFLIYFQGNSAPDKSGLPSDRFSAERTGGSVSTLTIQRTQQEDSAVYLCASSSRRGLVSTDTQYFGPGTRLTVL.

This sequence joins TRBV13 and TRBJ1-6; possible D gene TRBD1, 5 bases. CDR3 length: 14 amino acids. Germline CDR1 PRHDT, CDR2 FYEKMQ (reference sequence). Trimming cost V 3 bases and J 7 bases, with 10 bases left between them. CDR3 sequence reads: CASSLETANSPLHF. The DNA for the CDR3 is TGTGCCAGCAGCTTGGAGACAGCGAATTCACCCCTCCACTTT.

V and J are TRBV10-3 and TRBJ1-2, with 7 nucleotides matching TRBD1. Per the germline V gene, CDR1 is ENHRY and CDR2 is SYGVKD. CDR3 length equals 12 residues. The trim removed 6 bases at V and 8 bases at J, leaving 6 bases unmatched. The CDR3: CAISGQVGGYTF. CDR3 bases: TGTGCCATCAGCGGACAGGTTGGGGGCTACACCTTC.

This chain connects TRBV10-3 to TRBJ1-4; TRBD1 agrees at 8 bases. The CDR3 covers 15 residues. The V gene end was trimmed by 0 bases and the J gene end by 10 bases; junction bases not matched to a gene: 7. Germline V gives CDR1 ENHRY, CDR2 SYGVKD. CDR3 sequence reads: CAISESKGQDRKLFF. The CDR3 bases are TGTGCCATCAGTGAGTCGAAGGGACAGGACCGAAAACTGTTTTTT.

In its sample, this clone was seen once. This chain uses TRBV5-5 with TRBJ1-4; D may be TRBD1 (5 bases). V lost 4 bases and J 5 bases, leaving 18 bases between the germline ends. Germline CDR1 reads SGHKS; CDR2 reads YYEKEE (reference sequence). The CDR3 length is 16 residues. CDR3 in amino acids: CASSLNSGTANEKLFF. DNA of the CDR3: TGTGCCAGCAGCCTTAATTCCGGGACCGCGAATGAAAAACTGTTTTTT. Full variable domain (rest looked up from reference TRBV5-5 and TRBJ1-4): DAGVTQSPTHLIKTRGQQVTLRCSPISGHKSVSWYQQVLGQGPQFIFQYYEKEERGRGNFPDRFSARQFPNYSSELNVNALLLGDSALYLCASSLNSGTANEKLFFGSGTQLSVL.

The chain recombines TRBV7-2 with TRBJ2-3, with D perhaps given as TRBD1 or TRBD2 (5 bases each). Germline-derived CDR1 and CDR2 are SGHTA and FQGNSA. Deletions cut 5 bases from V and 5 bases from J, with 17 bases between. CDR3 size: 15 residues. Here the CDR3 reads CASSRGGQGRDTQYF. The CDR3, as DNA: TGTGCCAGCAGCCGAGGCGGGCAGGGTAGAGATACGCAGTATTTT.

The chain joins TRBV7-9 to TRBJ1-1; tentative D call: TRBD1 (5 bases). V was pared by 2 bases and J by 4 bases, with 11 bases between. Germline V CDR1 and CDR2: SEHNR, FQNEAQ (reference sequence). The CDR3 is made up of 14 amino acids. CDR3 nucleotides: TGTGCCAGCAGCTTACGATCGGGGCCCACTGAAGCTTTCTTT. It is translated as CASSLRSGPTEAFF.

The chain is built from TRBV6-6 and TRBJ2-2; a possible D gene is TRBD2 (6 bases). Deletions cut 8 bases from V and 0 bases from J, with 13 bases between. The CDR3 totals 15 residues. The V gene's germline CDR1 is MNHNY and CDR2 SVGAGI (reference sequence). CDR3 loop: CASGRLGTNTGELFF. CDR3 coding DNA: TGTGCCAGCGGTCGACTAGGGACGAACACCGGGGAGCTGTTTTTT.

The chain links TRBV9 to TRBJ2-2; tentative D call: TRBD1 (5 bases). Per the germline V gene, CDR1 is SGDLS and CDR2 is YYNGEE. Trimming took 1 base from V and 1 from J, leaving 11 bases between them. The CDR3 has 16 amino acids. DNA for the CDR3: TGTGCCAGCAGCGTAATCGGTCAGGGGAACACCGGGGAGCTGTTTTTT. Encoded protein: CASSVIGQGNTGELFF.

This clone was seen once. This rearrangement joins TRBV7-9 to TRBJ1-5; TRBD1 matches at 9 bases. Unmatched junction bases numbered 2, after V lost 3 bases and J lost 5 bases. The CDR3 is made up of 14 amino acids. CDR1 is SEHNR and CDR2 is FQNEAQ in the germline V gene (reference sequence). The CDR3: CASSLGQGDQPQHF. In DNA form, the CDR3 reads TGTGCCAGCAGCTTGGGACAGGGAGATCAGCCCCAGCATTTT.

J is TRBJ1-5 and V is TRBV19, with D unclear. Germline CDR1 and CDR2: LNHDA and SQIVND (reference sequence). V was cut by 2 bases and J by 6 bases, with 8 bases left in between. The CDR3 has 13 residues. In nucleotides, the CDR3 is TGTGCCAGTAGTATACAGGTGGGTCAGCCCCAGCATTTT. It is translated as CASSIQVGQPQHF.